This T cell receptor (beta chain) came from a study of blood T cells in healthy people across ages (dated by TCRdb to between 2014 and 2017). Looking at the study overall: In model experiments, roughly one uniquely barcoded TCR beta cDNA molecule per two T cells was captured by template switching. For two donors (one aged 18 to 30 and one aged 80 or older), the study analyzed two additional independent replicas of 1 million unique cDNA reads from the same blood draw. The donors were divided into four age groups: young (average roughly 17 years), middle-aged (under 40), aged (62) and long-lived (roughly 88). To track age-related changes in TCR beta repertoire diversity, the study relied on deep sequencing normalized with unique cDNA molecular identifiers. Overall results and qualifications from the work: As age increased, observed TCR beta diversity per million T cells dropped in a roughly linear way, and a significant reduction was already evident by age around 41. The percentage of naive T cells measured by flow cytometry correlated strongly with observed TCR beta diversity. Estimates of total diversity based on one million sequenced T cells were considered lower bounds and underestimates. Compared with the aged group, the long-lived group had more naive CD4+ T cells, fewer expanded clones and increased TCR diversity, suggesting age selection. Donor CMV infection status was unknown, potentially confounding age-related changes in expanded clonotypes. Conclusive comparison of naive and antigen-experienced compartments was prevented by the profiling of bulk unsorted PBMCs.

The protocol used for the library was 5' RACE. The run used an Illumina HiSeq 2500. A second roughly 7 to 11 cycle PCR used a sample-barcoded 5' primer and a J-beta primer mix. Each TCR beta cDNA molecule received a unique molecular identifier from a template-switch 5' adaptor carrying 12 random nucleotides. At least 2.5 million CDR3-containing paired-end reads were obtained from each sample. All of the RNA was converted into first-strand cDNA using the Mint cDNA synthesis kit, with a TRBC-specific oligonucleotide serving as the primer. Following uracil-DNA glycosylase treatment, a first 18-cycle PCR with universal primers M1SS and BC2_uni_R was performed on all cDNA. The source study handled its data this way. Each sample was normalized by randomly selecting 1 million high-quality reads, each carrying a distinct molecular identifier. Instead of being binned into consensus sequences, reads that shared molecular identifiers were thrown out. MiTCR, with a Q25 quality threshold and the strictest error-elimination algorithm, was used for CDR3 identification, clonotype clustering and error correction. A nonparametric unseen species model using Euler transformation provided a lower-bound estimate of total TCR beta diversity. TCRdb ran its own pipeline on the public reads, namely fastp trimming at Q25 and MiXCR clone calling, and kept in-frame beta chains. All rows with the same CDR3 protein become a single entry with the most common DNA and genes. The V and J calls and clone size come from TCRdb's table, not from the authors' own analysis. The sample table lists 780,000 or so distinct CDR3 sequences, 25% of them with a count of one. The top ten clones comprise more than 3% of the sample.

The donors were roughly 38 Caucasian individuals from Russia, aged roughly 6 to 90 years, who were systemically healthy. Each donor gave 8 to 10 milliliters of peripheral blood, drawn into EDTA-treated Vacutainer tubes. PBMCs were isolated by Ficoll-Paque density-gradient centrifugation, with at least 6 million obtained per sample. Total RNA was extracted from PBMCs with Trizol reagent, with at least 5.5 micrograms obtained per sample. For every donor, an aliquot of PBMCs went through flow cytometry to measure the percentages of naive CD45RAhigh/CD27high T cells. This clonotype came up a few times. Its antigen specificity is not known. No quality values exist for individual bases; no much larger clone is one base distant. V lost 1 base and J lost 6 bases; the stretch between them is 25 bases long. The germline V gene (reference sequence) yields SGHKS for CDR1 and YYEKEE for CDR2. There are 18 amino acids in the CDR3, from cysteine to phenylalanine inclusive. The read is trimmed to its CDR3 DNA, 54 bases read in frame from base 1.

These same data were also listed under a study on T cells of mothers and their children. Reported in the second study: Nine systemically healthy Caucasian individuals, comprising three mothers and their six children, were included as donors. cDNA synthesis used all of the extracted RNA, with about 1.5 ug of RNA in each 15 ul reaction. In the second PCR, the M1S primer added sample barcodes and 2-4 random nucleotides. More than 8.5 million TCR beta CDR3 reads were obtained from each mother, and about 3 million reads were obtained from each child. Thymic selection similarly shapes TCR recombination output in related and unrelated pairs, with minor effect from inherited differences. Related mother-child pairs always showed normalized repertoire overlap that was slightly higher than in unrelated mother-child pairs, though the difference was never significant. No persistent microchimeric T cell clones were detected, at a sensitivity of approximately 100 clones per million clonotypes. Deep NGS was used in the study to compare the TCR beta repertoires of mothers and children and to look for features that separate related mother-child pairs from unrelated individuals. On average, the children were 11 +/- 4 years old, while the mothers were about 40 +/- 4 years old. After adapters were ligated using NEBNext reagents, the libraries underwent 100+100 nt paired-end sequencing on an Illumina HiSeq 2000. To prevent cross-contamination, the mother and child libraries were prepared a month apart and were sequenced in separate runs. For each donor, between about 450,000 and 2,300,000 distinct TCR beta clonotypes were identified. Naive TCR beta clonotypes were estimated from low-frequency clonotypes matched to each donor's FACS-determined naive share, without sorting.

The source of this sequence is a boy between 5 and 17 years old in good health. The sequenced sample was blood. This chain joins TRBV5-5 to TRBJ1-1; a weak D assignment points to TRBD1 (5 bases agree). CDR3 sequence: CASSLRTYYPPGTAEAFF. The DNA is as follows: TGTGCCAGCAGCTTGCGAACATACTACCCTCCCGGGACGGCTGAAGCTTTCTTT.